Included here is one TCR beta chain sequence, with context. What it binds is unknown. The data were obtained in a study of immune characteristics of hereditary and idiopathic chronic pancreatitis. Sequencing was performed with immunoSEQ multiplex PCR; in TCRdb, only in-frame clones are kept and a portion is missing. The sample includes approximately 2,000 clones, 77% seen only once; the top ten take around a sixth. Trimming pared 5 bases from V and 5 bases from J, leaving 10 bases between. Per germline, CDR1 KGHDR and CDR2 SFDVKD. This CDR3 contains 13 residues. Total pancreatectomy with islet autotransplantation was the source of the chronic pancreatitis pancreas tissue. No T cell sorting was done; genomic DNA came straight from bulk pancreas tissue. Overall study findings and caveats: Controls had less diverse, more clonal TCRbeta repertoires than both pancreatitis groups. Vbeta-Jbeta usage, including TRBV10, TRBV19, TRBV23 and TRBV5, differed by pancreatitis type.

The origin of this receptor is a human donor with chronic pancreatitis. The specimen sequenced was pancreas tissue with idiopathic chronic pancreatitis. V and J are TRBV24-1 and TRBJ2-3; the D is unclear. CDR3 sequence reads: CATSVPWGDTQYF. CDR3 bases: TGTGCCACCAGTGTCCCGTGGGGAGATACGCAGTATTTT.